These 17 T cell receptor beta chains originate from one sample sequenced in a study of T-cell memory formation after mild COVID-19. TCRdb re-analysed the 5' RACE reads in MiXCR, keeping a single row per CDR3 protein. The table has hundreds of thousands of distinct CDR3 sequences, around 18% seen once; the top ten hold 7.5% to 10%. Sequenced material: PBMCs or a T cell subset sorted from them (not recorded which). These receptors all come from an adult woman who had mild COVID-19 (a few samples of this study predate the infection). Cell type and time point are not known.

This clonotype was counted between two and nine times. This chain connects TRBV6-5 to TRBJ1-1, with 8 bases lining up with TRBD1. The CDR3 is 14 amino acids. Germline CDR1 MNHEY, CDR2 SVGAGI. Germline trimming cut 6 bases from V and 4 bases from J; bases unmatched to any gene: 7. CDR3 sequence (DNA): TGTGCCAGCAGGGAACAGGGGGAAGTCACTGAAGCTTTCTTT. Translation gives CASREQGEVTEAFF.

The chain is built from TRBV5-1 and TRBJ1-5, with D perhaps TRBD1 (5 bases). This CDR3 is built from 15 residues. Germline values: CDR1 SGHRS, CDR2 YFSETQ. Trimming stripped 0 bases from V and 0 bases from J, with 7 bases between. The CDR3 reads CASSLGTSSNQPQHF. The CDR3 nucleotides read TGCGCCAGCAGCTTGGGGACAAGTAGCAATCAGCCCCAGCATTTT.

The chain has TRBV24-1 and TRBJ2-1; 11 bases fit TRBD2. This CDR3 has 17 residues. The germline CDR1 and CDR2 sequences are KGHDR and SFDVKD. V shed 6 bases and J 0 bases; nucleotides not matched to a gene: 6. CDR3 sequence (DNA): TGTGCCACCAGTTCTAGCGGGAGGCCTGGCTCCTACAATGAGCAGTTCTTC. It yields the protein CATSSSGRPGSYNEQFF.

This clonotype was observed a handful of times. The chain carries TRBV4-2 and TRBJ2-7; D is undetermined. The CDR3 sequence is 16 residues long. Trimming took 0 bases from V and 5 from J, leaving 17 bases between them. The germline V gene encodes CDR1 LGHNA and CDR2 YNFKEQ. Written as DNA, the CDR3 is TGTGCCAGCAGCCAAGATTACAGTTCCCGGAGCAACGAGCAGTACTTC. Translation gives CASSQDYSSRSNEQYF.

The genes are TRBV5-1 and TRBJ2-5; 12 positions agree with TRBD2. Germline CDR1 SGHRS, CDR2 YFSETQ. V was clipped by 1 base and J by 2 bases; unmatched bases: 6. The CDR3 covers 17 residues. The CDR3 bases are TGCGCCAGCAGCTTGCTATCTCTAGCGGGAGGGCAAGAGACCCAGTACTTC. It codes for CASSLLSLAGGQETQYF.

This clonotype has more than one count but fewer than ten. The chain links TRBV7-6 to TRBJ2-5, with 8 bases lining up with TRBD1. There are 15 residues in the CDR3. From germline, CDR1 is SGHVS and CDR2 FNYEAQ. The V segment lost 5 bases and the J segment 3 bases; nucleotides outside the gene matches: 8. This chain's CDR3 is CASSRSRDRKETQYF. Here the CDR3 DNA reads TGTGCCAGCAGCCGAAGTCGGGACAGGAAAGAGACCCAGTACTTC.

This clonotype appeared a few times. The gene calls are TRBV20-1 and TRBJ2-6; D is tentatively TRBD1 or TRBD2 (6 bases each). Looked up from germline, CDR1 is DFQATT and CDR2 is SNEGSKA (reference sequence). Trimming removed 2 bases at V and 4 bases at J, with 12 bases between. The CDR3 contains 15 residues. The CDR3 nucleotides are TGCAGTGCTAGACCTCCGGGGGCCGGGGCCAACGTCCTGACTTTC. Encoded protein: CSARPPGAGANVLTF.

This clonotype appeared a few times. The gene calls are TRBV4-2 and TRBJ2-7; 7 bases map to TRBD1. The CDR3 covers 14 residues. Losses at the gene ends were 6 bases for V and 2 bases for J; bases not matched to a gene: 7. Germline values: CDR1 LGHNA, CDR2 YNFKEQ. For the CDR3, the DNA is TGTGCCAGCAGACAGGGGCACTTCACCTACGAGCAGTACTTC. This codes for CASRQGHFTYEQYF.

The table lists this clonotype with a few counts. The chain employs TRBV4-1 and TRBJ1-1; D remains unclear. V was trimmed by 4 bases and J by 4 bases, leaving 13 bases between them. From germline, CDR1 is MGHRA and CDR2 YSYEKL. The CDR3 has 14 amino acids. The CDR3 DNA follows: TGCGCCAGCAGCCTCGGACCTCTACCCACTGAAGCTTTCTTT. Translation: CASSLGPLPTEAFF.

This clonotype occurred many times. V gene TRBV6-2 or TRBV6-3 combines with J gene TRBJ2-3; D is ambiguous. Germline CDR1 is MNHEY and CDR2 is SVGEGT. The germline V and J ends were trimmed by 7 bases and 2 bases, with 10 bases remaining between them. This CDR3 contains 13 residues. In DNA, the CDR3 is TGTGCCAGCACTCGCCCGCCCACAGATACGCAGTATTTT. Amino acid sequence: CASTRPPTDTQYF.

The CDR3 nucleotides read TGTGCCAGCAGCGTAACCGGGACTAGCCCCCACGAGCAGTACTTC. It yields the protein CASSVTGTSPHEQYF. The chain joins TRBV7-9 to TRBJ2-7; 9 nucleotides align to TRBD2. CDR3 length equals 15 residues. Trimming cost V 5 bases and J 5 bases; bases outside gene matches: 10. The V gene's germline CDR1 is SEHNR and CDR2 FQNEAQ (reference sequence). Based on the CDR3 plus reference TRBV7-9 and TRBJ2-7, the full variable domain is DTGVSQNPRHKITKRGQNVTFRCDPISEHNRLYWYRQTLGQGPEFLTYFQNEAQLEKSRLLSDRFSAERPKGSFSTLEIQRTEQGDSAMYLCASSVTGTSPHEQYFGPGTRLTVT.

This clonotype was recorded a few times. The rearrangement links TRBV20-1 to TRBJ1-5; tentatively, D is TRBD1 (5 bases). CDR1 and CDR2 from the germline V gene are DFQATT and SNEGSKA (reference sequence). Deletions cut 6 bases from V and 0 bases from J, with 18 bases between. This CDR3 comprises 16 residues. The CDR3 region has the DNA TGCAGTGCGAAGCCCCGACAGCTTCTTAGCAATCAGCCCCAGCATTTT. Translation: CSAKPRQLLSNQPQHF.

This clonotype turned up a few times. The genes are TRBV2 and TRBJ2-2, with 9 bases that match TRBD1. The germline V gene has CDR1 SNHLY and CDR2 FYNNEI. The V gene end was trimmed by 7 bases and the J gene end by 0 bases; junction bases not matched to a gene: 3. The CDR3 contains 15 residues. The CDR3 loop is CASNTGGANTGELFF. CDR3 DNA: TGTGCCAGCAATACAGGGGGCGCGAACACCGGGGAGCTGTTTTTT.

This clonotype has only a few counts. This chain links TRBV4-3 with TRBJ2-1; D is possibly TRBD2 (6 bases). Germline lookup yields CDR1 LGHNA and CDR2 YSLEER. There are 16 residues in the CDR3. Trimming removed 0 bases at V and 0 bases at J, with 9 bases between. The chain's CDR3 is CASSQDHGSSYNEQFF. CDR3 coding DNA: TGCGCCAGCAGCCAAGATCACGGGAGCTCCTACAATGAGCAGTTCTTC.

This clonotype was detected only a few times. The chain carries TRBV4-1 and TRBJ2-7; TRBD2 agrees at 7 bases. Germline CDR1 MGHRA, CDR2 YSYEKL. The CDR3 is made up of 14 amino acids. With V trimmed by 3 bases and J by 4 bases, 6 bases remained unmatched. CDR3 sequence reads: CASSQGRGSYEQYF. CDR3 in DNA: TGCGCCAGCAGCCAGGGGAGGGGTTCTTACGAGCAGTACTTC.

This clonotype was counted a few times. The CDR3 coding sequence is TGTGCCAGCAGCGCGGGGGTCGCCCCCTACGAGCAGTACTTC. Residues: CASSAGVAPYEQYF. The V call is TRBV7-8, the J call TRBJ2-7; TRBD2 matches 7 bases. Germline CDR1 reads SGHVS; CDR2 reads FQNEAQ. The trim removed 5 bases at V and 2 bases at J, leaving 6 bases unmatched. The CDR3 totals 14 residues.

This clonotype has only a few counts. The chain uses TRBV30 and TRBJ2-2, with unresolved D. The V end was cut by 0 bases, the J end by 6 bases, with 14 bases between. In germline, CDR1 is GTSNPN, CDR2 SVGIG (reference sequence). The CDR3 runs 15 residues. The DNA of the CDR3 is TGTGCCTGGAGTGTGGATTCCGGATCGGCCGGGGAGCTGTTTTTT. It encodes CAWSVDSGSAGELFF.